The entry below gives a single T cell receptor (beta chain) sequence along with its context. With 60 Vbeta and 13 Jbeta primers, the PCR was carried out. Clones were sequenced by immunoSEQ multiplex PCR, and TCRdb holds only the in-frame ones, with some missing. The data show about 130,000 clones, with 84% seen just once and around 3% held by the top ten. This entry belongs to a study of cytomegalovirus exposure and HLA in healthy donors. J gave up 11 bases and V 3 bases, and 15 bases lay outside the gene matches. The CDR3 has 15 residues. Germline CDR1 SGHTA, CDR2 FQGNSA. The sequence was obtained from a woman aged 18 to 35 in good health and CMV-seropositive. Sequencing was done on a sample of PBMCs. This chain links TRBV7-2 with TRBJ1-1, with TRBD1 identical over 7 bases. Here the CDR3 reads CASSLGQLKGVRAFF. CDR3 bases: TGTGCCAGCAGCTTGGGACAGTTAAAAGGAGTAAGGGCTTTCTTT.